These 31 T cell receptor beta chains came from one sample sequenced in a study of shared clonotypes between healthy human individuals. Profiled with immunoSEQ multiplex PCR; TCRdb holds only in-frame clones, not every one. The top ten hold roughly 0.57% of the sample, which has 1 million to 1.3 million clones, approximately 80% seen once. The sequencing sample was made of memory CD4+ T cells from PBMCs. The subset: CD45RA-negative fraction. The receptor set was obtained from a young man in good health. Some clones in this sample may be carry-over from other donors' samples.

This chain connects TRBV30 to TRBJ1-5; 7 bases are a match to TRBD1. This CDR3 comprises 13 residues. Trimming took 3 bases from V and 7 from J; bases not matched to a gene: 6. Germline CDR1 and CDR2: GTSNPN and SVGIG (reference sequence). The DNA for the CDR3 is TGTGCCTGGAGCTGGACAGGCGGGCAGCCCCAGCATTTT. Its translation is CAWSWTGGQPQHF.

This clone appeared many times. V and J are TRBV27 and TRBJ2-7; 8 nucleotides line up with TRBD2. Per the germline V gene, CDR1 is MNHEY and CDR2 is SMNVEV (reference sequence). The CDR3 has 15 amino acids. The V gene end was trimmed by 3 bases and the J gene end by 4 bases; junction bases not matched to a gene: 8. CDR3 in amino acids: CASSFRGGAAYEQYF. DNA of the CDR3: TGTGCCAGCAGTTTTCGGGGGGGGGCGGCATACGAGCAGTACTTC.

This clone has more than one count but fewer than ten. The chain has TRBV5-1 and TRBJ2-3; TRBD1 or TRBD2 may be the D gene (5 bases each). V shed 4 bases and J shed 0 bases, with 12 bases lying between them. The CDR3 has 15 residues. Germline V CDR1 and CDR2: SGHRS, YFSETQ. Here the CDR3 reads CASSTSGASTDTQYF. CDR3 DNA: TGCGCCAGCAGCACATCCGGGGCTAGCACAGATACGCAGTATTTT.

The CDR3 protein is CASSLASGGTYEQYF. CDR3 DNA: TGTGCCAGCAGCTTAGCCAGCGGGGGGACCTACGAGCAGTACTTC. The chain couples TRBV7-2 to TRBJ2-7; 9 nucleotides align to TRBD2. This CDR3 has 15 residues. The germline V gene encodes CDR1 SGHTA and CDR2 FQGNSA. With V trimmed by 0 bases and J by 2 bases, 2 bases remained unmatched.

This sequence joins TRBV4-2 and TRBJ2-5; 13 nucleotides agree with TRBD2. CDR3 length: 16 amino acids. The V and J ends lost 4 bases and 1 base, in that order; junction bases with no gene match: 3. Looked up from germline, CDR1 is LGHNA and CDR2 is YNFKEQ. CDR3 region: CASSRTSGRVQETQYF. The CDR3 nucleotides read TGTGCCAGCAGCCGCACTAGCGGGAGGGTCCAAGAGACCCAGTACTTC.

V is TRBV11-3 and J is TRBJ1-2, with D possibly matching TRBD1 (5 bases). Trimming pared 5 bases from V and 8 bases from J, leaving 12 bases between. Germline CDR1 SGHNT, CDR2 YENEEA. The CDR3 is made up of 12 amino acids. CDR3 amino acids: CASSQGPGGYTF. CDR3 nucleotide sequence: TGTGCCAGCAGCCAGGGTCCTGGGGGCTACACCTTC.

The CDR3 spells CATSRDSANEQFF. CDR3 nucleotide sequence: TGTGCCACCAGCAGAGATTCAGCGAATGAGCAGTTCTTC. The chain has TRBV15 and TRBJ2-1, with D unclear. V was cut by 0 bases and J by 7 bases, with 7 bases left in between. The CDR3 loop spans 13 amino acids. Germline CDR1 is LNHNV and CDR2 is YYDKDF (reference sequence).

About this clone itself: A far bigger clonotype differs at one base, so this is likely a read error. This chain links TRBV28 with TRBJ1-5; perhaps TRBD1 as D (5 bases). The CDR3 has 15 residues. Deletions cut 5 bases from V and 11 bases from J, with 22 bases between. Per the germline V gene, CDR1 is MDHEN and CDR2 is SYDVKM. The DNA for the CDR3 is TGTGCCAGCAGTCCTTCCTTCCAGGGATCGATAACCCAGCATTTT. Translation gives CASSPSFQGSITQHF.

This clone was observed a handful of times. The chain couples TRBV10-1 to TRBJ2-7; 7 bases fit TRBD1. The germline gives CDR1 WNHNN, CDR2 SYGVQD (reference sequence). With V trimmed by 2 bases and J by 2 bases, 0 bases remained unmatched. The CDR3 has 13 residues. The CDR3 reads CASSEGTAYEQYF. The CDR3 DNA follows: TGCGCCAGCAGTGAGGGGACAGCCTACGAGCAGTACTTC.

The V and J genes are TRBV5-1 and TRBJ2-2, with D possibly being TRBD2 (5 bases). Between the trimmed V and J ends, which lost 7 bases and 3 bases, there was a span of 13 bases. The CDR3 has 14 residues. In germline, CDR1 is SGHRS, CDR2 YFSETQ. CDR3 sequence: CASGSSDYTGELFF. CDR3 coding DNA: TGCGCCAGCGGGAGTTCTGACTACACCGGGGAGCTGTTTTTT.

This clone appeared a single time. The chain recombines TRBV11-2 with TRBJ2-7, with D tentatively TRBD1 (6 bases). The CDR3 runs to 18 residues. The germline V gene has CDR1 SGHAT and CDR2 FQNNGV. V was cut by 5 bases and J by 5 bases, with 28 bases left in between. CDR3 sequence reads: CASSPSAGTQKNRHEQYF. CDR3 nucleotides: TGTGCCAGCAGCCCTTCCGCCGGGACACAAAAGAATCGCCACGAGCAGTACTTC.

The chain couples TRBV7-8 to TRBJ2-5, with 12 bases that match TRBD2. The CDR3 sequence is 16 residues long. J gave up 4 bases and V 5 bases, and 8 bases lay outside the gene matches. CDR1 and CDR2 from the germline V gene are SGHVS and FQNEAQ. The CDR3 protein is CASSGRLAGASETQYF. Here the CDR3 DNA reads TGTGCCAGCAGCGGAAGACTAGCGGGAGCTTCAGAGACCCAGTACTTC. Using reference TRBV7-8 and TRBJ2-5 for the parts outside the CDR3, the full variable domain is GAGVSQSPRYKVAKRGQDVALRCDPISGHVSLFWYQQALGQGPEFLTYFQNEAQLDKSGLPSDRFFAERPEGSVSTLKIQRTQQEDSAVYLCASSGRLAGASETQYFGPGTRLLVL.

V usage is TRBV9 and J usage is TRBJ2-1; TRBD2 matches 8 bases. CDR1 is SGDLS and CDR2 is YYNGEE in the germline V gene. J lost 3 bases, V lost 0 bases, and 8 bases had no gene match. This CDR3 has 17 residues. The CDR3, as DNA: TGTGCCAGCAGCGTAGCTACGGGAGCGGGAGTCTACAATGAGCAGTTCTTC. This sequence encodes CASSVATGAGVYNEQFF. The entire variable domain, with the rest obtained from reference TRBV9 and TRBJ2-1, is as follows: DSGVTQTPKHLITATGQRVTLRCSPRSGDLSVYWYQQSLDQGLQFLIQYYNGEERAKGNILERFSAQQFPDLHSELNLSSLELGDSALYFCASSVATGAGVYNEQFFGPGTRLTVL.

This chain joins TRBV28 and TRBJ2-5; D remains ambiguous. V shed 4 bases and J shed 0 bases, with 3 bases lying between them. The CDR3 contains 12 residues. Germline V lookup: CDR1 MDHEN, CDR2 SYDVKM. CDR3 protein: CASSSNQETQYF. In nucleotides, the CDR3 is TGTGCCAGCAGTTCCAACCAAGAGACCCAGTACTTC.

V usage is TRBV6-5 and J usage is TRBJ1-2; maybe TRBD1 (5 bases). The V end was cut by 7 bases, the J end by 2 bases, with 17 bases between. The CDR3 is 15 amino acids. Looked up from germline, CDR1 is MNHEY and CDR2 is SVGAGI. CDR3 nucleotides: TGTGCCAGCACCGATAACCAGGGAGGGAACTATGGCTACACCTTC. It encodes CASTDNQGGNYGYTF.

V and J are TRBV7-3 and TRBJ2-1; no clear D. Germline assignment: CDR1 SGHTA and CDR2 FQGTGA. This CDR3 region has 12 residues. Trimming cost V 2 bases and J 9 bases, with 8 bases left between them. The CDR3 DNA follows: TGTGCCAGCAGCTTAGACGGACGTGAGCAGTTCTTC. Amino acid sequence: CASSLDGREQFF.

The chain carries TRBV6-1 and TRBJ2-7; D may be TRBD1 (7 bases). The CDR3 spans 15 residues. V was trimmed by 6 bases and J by 4 bases, leaving 19 bases between them. Germline V CDR1 and CDR2: MNHNS, SASEGT. CDR3 residues: CASRAAGGTEYEQYF. CDR3 nucleotide sequence: TGTGCCAGCAGGGCGGCAGGGGGGACCGAATACGAGCAGTACTTC.

The chain recombines TRBV28 with TRBJ2-3, with TRBD2 matching over 12 bases. CDR3 size: 17 residues. The J segment lost 6 bases and the V segment lost 5 bases, leaving 12 bases of the junction unmatched. Germline V gene sequence: CDR1 MDHEN, CDR2 SYDVKM. The chain's CDR3 is CASSPSGLAGFADTQYF. The CDR3 DNA is TGTGCCAGCAGTCCTTCAGGACTAGCGGGATTCGCCGATACGCAGTATTTT.

This clone showed up just once. At one end, the junction sequence differs from germline, possibly due to a read error. The chain combines TRBV27 with TRBJ2-4; D remains unclear. This CDR3 is 15 amino acids long. Germline CDR1 and CDR2: MNHEY and SMNVEV (reference sequence). The CDR3 nucleotides are TGTGCCAGCAGTTTCGTTGCCTCAGCCCAAAACATTCAGTACTTC. Translation: CASSFVASAQNIQYF.

This clone was picked up a small number of times. In the same sample, other DNA sequences code for this CDR3. The J gene is TRBJ1-1, the V gene TRBV6-5; weak D call: TRBD1 (5 bases). This CDR3 is 14 amino acids long. Trimming took 0 bases from V and 4 from J, leaving 9 bases between them. Germline lookup yields CDR1 MNHEY and CDR2 SVGAGI. The chain's CDR3 is CASSYSGGGTEAFF. For the CDR3, the DNA is TGTGCCAGCAGTTACTCCGGGGGAGGCACTGAAGCTTTCTTT.

The chain carries TRBV5-1 and TRBJ2-5; perhaps D is TRBD1 or TRBD2 (5 bases each). The CDR3 loop spans 15 amino acids. In germline, CDR1 is SGHRS, CDR2 YFSETQ. V was clipped by 2 bases and J by 1 base, with 12 bases between them. The CDR3 coding sequence is TGCGCCAGCAGCTTAGGGACGGACTTCCAAGAGACCCAGTACTTC. Translated, it gives CASSLGTDFQETQYF.

The chain joins TRBV5-1 to TRBJ2-2; a weak D match, TRBD1 (5 bases). CDR1 and CDR2 from the germline V gene are SGHRS and YFSETQ. The CDR3 runs 15 residues. Trimming pared 3 bases from V and 4 bases from J, leaving 13 bases between. The CDR3: CASSSPQGGTGELFF. In nucleotides, the CDR3 is TGCGCCAGCAGCTCCCCTCAGGGTGGCACCGGGGAGCTGTTTTTT.

Remarks on this clone: A much larger clone lies one base from this, so it may be a read error. This CDR3 is also generated by other DNA sequences in the sample. V gene TRBV5-1 combines with J gene TRBJ1-5; D is unresolved. Germline CDR1 SGHRS, CDR2 YFSETQ. V dropped 0 bases and J dropped 2 bases, with 6 bases sitting between them. The CDR3 is made up of 14 amino acids. CDR3 residues: CASSLDGGNQPQHF. DNA for the CDR3: TGCGCCAGCAGCTTGGACGGAGGCAATCAGCCCCAGCATTTT. The full variable domain, rest sourced from reference TRBV5-1 and TRBJ1-5, is KAGVTQTPRYLIKTRGQQVTLSCSPISGHRSVSWYQQTPGQGLQFLFEYFSETQRNKGNFPGRFSGRQFSNSRSEMNVSTLELGDSALYLCASSLDGGNQPQHFGDGTRLSIL.

This rearrangement joins TRBV4-1 to TRBJ2-3; 9 bases map to TRBD2. CDR1 is MGHRA and CDR2 is YSYEKL in the germline V gene. The CDR3 totals 16 residues. V trimming: 1 base; J trimming: 2 bases; junction bases outside the gene matches: 4. The CDR3 DNA sequence: TGCGCCAGCAGCCAAGGCCTAGCGGGATTCACAGATACGCAGTATTTT. Amino acids: CASSQGLAGFTDTQYF.

The V call is TRBV2, the J call TRBJ1-5; no clear D. V lost 1 base and J 5 bases, leaving 9 bases between the germline ends. CDR3 length: 14 amino acids. The V gene's germline CDR1 is SNHLY and CDR2 FYNNEI. CDR3 DNA sequence: TGTGCCAGCAGTGAAGAAGGCCGACATCAGCCCCAGCATTTT. Residues: CASSEEGRHQPQHF.

This clone was observed a few times. The chain employs TRBV28 and TRBJ2-1, with a possible D match to TRBD2 (5 bases). CDR1 MDHEN and CDR2 SYDVKM come from the germline V gene. V was shortened by 6 bases and J by 7 bases, with 7 bases between the two germline ends. There are 11 residues in the CDR3. The CDR3 protein is CASREANEQFF. In DNA, the CDR3 is TGTGCCAGCAGGGAGGCTAATGAGCAGTTCTTC.

A note on this clone: The sample holds other DNA sequences that translate to the same CDR3. The J gene is TRBJ2-7, the V gene TRBV5-1; D is ambiguous. This CDR3 contains 11 residues. V lost 0 bases and J 5 bases, leaving 3 bases between the germline ends. Germline V gene data show CDR1 as SGHRS and CDR2 as YFSETQ. CDR3 sequence: CASSLANEQYF. The DNA for the CDR3 is TGCGCCAGCAGCTTGGCTAACGAGCAGTACTTC.

The chain recombines TRBV28 with TRBJ1-4; possible D gene TRBD1, 5 bases. The ends were cut back, 3 bases at V and 8 bases at J, with 7 bases in the middle. The CDR3 extends over 12 amino acids. The germline gives CDR1 MDHEN, CDR2 SYDVKM. The CDR3: CASSFKGEKLFF. Written as DNA, the CDR3 is TGTGCCAGCAGTTTTAAGGGGGAAAAACTGTTTTTT.

V usage is TRBV28 and J usage is TRBJ2-7, with D maybe TRBD1 (5 bases). The germline gives CDR1 MDHEN, CDR2 SYDVKM. This CDR3 region has 13 residues. V was shortened by 5 bases and J by 7 bases, with 15 bases between the two germline ends. The CDR3, as DNA: TGTGCCAGCAGTCGCCCCCAGGGTCGGGAGCAGTACTTC. Translated, it gives CASSRPQGREQYF.

This clone was counted only a few times. The chain links TRBV29-1 to TRBJ2-1; 14 nucleotides align to TRBD2. CDR3 size: 20 residues. The V segment lost 5 bases and the J segment 1 base; nucleotides outside the gene matches: 16. The germline CDR1 and CDR2 sequences are SQVTM and ANQGSEA. CDR3 loop: CSVFPGLAGVRFGSYNEQFF. In DNA, the CDR3 is TGCAGCGTTTTTCCGGGACTAGCGGGAGTGCGTTTCGGATCCTACAATGAGCAGTTCTTC.

The chain joins TRBV2 to TRBJ2-4; 15 bases match TRBD2. Germline V lookup: CDR1 SNHLY, CDR2 FYNNEI. The length of the CDR3 is 19 residues. J gave up 7 bases and V 1 base, and 11 bases lay outside the gene matches. Here the CDR3 reads CASSEVGTSGRPSGNIQYF. CDR3 sequence (DNA): TGTGCCAGCAGTGAAGTAGGGACTAGCGGGAGGCCCTCCGGGAACATTCAGTACTTC.